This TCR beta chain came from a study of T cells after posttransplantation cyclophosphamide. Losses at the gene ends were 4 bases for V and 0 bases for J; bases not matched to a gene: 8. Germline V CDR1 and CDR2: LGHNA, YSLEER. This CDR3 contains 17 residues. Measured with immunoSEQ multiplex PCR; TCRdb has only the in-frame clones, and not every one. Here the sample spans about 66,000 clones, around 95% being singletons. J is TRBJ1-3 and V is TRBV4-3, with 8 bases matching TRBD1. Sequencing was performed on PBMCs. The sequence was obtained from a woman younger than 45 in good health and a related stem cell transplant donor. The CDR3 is CASSPGTGRTSGNTIYF. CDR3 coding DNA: TGCGCCAGCAGCCCCGGGACAGGCCGAACCTCTGGAAACACCATATATTTT.